The entry that follows covers one TCR beta chain sequence. J gave up 6 bases and V 6 bases, and 7 bases lay outside the gene matches. The CDR3 spans 13 residues. Sequencing was performed with immunoSEQ multiplex PCR; in TCRdb, only in-frame clones are kept and a portion is missing. Of 650,000 to 800,000 clones listed, 70% to 90% are singletons. These data belong to a study of blood T cell repertoires in COVID-19. This chain connects TRBV12-3 or TRBV12-4 to TRBJ1-2; 7 bases are shared with TRBD1. Sequencing was carried out using peripheral blood. The receptor was isolated from a woman aged 18-29 years with acute or convalescent COVID-19. In nucleotides, the CDR3 is TGTGCCAGCAGAGTACAGGGGTCCCATGGCTACACCTTC. Translating gives CASRVQGSHGYTF.